This T cell receptor (beta chain) is from a study of blood T cell repertoires in COVID-19. Germline assignment: CDR1 SGHVS and CDR2 FNYEAQ. The CDR3 loop spans 14 amino acids. V trimming: 5 bases; J trimming: 3 bases; junction bases outside the gene matches: 3. Data came from immunoSEQ multiplex PCR; TCRdb stores just in-frame clones and leaves some out. The table lists around 68,000 clones, under 85% of them singletons. The chain joins TRBV7-6 to TRBJ2-3; 9 bases line up with TRBD1. The receptor's source is a woman aged 45 to 65 with acute or convalescent COVID-19. Sequenced material: peripheral blood. This CDR3 is CASSRTGETDTQYF. CDR3 DNA sequence: TGTGCCAGCAGCCGGACAGGGGAGACAGATACGCAGTATTTT.